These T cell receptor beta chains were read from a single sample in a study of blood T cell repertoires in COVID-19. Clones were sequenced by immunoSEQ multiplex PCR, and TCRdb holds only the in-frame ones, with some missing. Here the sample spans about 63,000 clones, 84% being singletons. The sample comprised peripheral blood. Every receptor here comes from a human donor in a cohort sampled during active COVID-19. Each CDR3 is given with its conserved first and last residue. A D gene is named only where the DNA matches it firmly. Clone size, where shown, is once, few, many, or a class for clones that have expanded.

CDR3nt: TGTGCCAGCAGGCCGAACGAAGGGGACAGGGGGGGTGGCTACACCTTC
CDR3aa: CASRPNEGDRGGGYTF
v_gene: TRBV5-4
j_gene: TRBJ1-2
abundance: .
d_gene: TRBD1

CDR3nt: TGTGCCAGCATACGGACAGGGGCCGATAACTATGGCTACACCTTC
CDR3aa: CASIRTGADNYGYTF
v_gene: TRBV6-5
j_gene: TRBJ1-2
abundance: .
d_gene: TRBD1

CDR3nt: TGTGCCTGGAGGGGACTAGCGGGACAGTACAATGAGCAGTTCTTC
CDR3aa: CAWRGLAGQYNEQFF
v_gene: TRBV30
j_gene: TRBJ2-1
abundance: .
d_gene: TRBD2

CDR3nt: TGTGCCAGCAGTTTGTGGGGAGGGGGTTACAATGAGCAGTTCTTC
CDR3aa: CASSLWGGGYNEQFF
v_gene: TRBV27
j_gene: TRBJ2-1
abundance: .
d_gene: .

CDR3nt: TGTGCCAGCAGGAGCTACACAGATACGCAGTATTTT
CDR3aa: CASRSYTDTQYF
v_gene: TRBV2
j_gene: TRBJ2-3
abundance: .
d_gene: .

CDR3nt: TGTGCCAGCAGCCTCGACAGTAAGGCCACCGGGGAGCTGTTTTTT
CDR3aa: CASSLDSKATGELFF
v_gene: TRBV3-1/TRBV3-2
j_gene: TRBJ2-2
abundance: .
d_gene: .

CDR3nt: TGTGCCAGCAGCTCCGTTGGGTCGCGGGTTCCCTACAATGAGCAGTTCTTC
CDR3aa: CASSSVGSRVPYNEQFF
v_gene: TRBV5-4
j_gene: TRBJ2-1
abundance: .
d_gene: .

CDR3nt: TGTGCCAGCAGCTTAGTTTCGACAGGGGGCCATCAGCCCCAGCATTTT
CDR3aa: CASSLVSTGGHQPQHF
v_gene: TRBV7-2
j_gene: TRBJ1-5
abundance: .
d_gene: TRBD1

CDR3nt: TGTGCCAGCAGTTCCCTGTCCCCGGATACGCAGTATTTT
CDR3aa: CASSSLSPDTQYF
v_gene: TRBV25-1
j_gene: TRBJ2-3
abundance: .
d_gene: .

CDR3nt: TGTGCCTGGAGTTCTACAGGGGGCTATGGCTACACCTTC
CDR3aa: CAWSSTGGYGYTF
v_gene: TRBV30
j_gene: TRBJ1-2
abundance: .
d_gene: TRBD1

CDR3nt: TGTGCCAGCAGACGGGACAGGGGTTCCTACAATGAGCAGTTCTTC
CDR3aa: CASRRDRGSYNEQFF
v_gene: TRBV6-6
j_gene: TRBJ2-1
abundance: .
d_gene: TRBD1

CDR3nt: TGTGCCAGCAACCTCGGACAGAACACCGGGGAGCTGTTTTTT
CDR3aa: CASNLGQNTGELFF
v_gene: TRBV2
j_gene: TRBJ2-2
abundance: .
d_gene: .

CDR3nt: TGTGCCAGCAGTACTCGACAGGGTCGTGGCGAGGAGACCCAGTACTTC
CDR3aa: CASSTRQGRGEETQYF
v_gene: TRBV27
j_gene: TRBJ2-5
abundance: once
d_gene: TRBD1

CDR3nt: TGTGCCAGCAGCGACCCGACTAGCGGGGGTTTTAATGAGCAGTTCTTC
CDR3aa: CASSDPTSGGFNEQFF
v_gene: TRBV7-3
j_gene: TRBJ2-1
abundance: .
d_gene: TRBD2

CDR3nt: TGTGCCAGCAGCTTAAGCGCGGGGCCCTCCTACGAGCAGTACTTC
CDR3aa: CASSLSAGPSYEQYF
v_gene: TRBV7-3
j_gene: TRBJ2-7
abundance: .
d_gene: .

CDR3nt: TGTGCCAGCAGTTACGGAGACTATGGCTACACCTTC
CDR3aa: CASSYGDYGYTF
v_gene: TRBV6-5
j_gene: TRBJ1-2
abundance: .
d_gene: .

CDR3nt: TGCGCCAGCAGCATCGGACAGCTACGGGGCTATGGCTACACCTTC
CDR3aa: CASSIGQLRGYGYTF
v_gene: TRBV5-1
j_gene: TRBJ1-2
abundance: .
d_gene: .

CDR3nt: TGCAGCGTGAGGGGACAGGGAAGGACCTACGAGCAGTACTTC
CDR3aa: CSVRGQGRTYEQYF
v_gene: TRBV29-1
j_gene: TRBJ2-7
abundance: .
d_gene: TRBD1

CDR3nt: TGTGCCAGCAGCCAGGACCCCGGGACAGTTTATGGCTACACCTTC
CDR3aa: CASSQDPGTVYGYTF
v_gene: TRBV4-2
j_gene: TRBJ1-2
abundance: once
d_gene: TRBD1

CDR3nt: TGCGCCAGCAGCGGACTAGCGGGGACAGATACGCAGTATTTT
CDR3aa: CASSGLAGTDTQYF
v_gene: TRBV5-1
j_gene: TRBJ2-3
abundance: few
d_gene: TRBD2

CDR3nt: TGTGCCAGCAGTTTAACAGGGACGAACACCGGGGAGCTGTTTTTT
CDR3aa: CASSLTGTNTGELFF
v_gene: TRBV27
j_gene: TRBJ2-2
abundance: .
d_gene: .

CDR3nt: TGTGCCAGCAGCTGGACTCTAGCGTCCACAGATACGCAGTATTTT
CDR3aa: CASSWTLASTDTQYF
v_gene: TRBV7-2
j_gene: TRBJ2-3
abundance: .
d_gene: .

CDR3nt: TGTGCCAGCAGTGAGGGAGGATGGCAGCTTAATGAAAAACTGTTTTTT
CDR3aa: CASSEGGWQLNEKLFF
v_gene: TRBV6-1
j_gene: TRBJ1-4
abundance: .
d_gene: .

CDR3nt: TGTGCCAGCAGCTTAAAAGATGAGGGTGCCCACGAGCAGTACTTC
CDR3aa: CASSLKDEGAHEQYF
v_gene: TRBV7-9
j_gene: TRBJ2-7
abundance: few
d_gene: .

CDR3nt: TGTGCCAGCAGTTCCTCTCGGTTAGGGACAGGGTACGAGCAGTACTTC
CDR3aa: CASSSSRLGTGYEQYF
v_gene: TRBV6-6
j_gene: TRBJ2-7
abundance: .
d_gene: TRBD1

CDR3nt: TGTGCCTGGAGTCTGGGGGCCGGTGAAGCTTTCTTT
CDR3aa: CAWSLGAGEAFF
v_gene: TRBV30
j_gene: TRBJ1-1
abundance: once
d_gene: .

CDR3nt: TGTGCCAGCAGCTCCGACCTAGCGGGACAAGAGACCCAGTACTTC
CDR3aa: CASSSDLAGQETQYF
v_gene: TRBV7-6
j_gene: TRBJ2-5
abundance: .
d_gene: TRBD2

CDR3nt: TGTGCCTGGATTGGATACGGGTCTGGCTACACCTTC
CDR3aa: CAWIGYGSGYTF
v_gene: TRBV30
j_gene: TRBJ1-2
abundance: few
d_gene: .

CDR3nt: TGTGCCATCAGCTCAAGGGGGCAGGACACTGAAGCTTTCTTT
CDR3aa: CAISSRGQDTEAFF
v_gene: TRBV10-3
j_gene: TRBJ1-1
abundance: .
d_gene: TRBD1

CDR3nt: TGTGCCAGTAGTTTCACTAGCGGGAGCACTAGCACAGATACGCAGTATTTT
CDR3aa: CASSFTSGSTSTDTQYF
v_gene: TRBV19
j_gene: TRBJ2-3
abundance: .
d_gene: TRBD2

CDR3nt: TGTGCCAGCAGTCCACCACTATTGAGCATTGAGGGTCAGCCCCAGCATTTT
CDR3aa: CASSPPLLSIEGQPQHF
v_gene: TRBV6-2/TRBV6-3
j_gene: TRBJ1-5
abundance: .
d_gene: .